One and the same sample provided the 26 T cell receptor beta chains below, sequenced in a study of graft-versus-host responses after intestinal transplantation. Generated by immunoSEQ multiplex PCR, the TCRdb table keeps only in-frame clones and is missing some. The table records about 120,000 clones, 90% of them present only once. Their recognized antigens are unknown. The input for sequencing was unstimulated CD4+ T cells sorted from spleen or lymph node cells, taken before intestinal transplant. The receptors stem from a human donor who received an intestinal transplant.

The V and J genes are TRBV28 and TRBJ2-1, with D tentatively TRBD1 (5 bases). Trimming stripped 5 bases from V and 0 bases from J, with 8 bases between. Germline V gene lookup returns CDR1 MDHEN and CDR2 SYDVKM. The CDR3 loop spans 14 amino acids. CDR3 in amino acids: CASSGADSYNEQFF. As DNA, the CDR3 is TGTGCCAGCAGTGGGGCAGACTCCTACAATGAGCAGTTCTTC.

The chain combines TRBV9 with TRBJ2-5; 7 bases are a match to TRBD2. V shed 1 base, J shed 4 bases, and the junction held 16 bases outside the gene matches. Germline CDR1 reads SGDLS; CDR2 reads YYNGEE. There are 18 residues in the CDR3. This CDR3 reads CASSVHPLAGPGGETQYF. CDR3 nucleotide sequence: TGTGCCAGCAGCGTACACCCTCTGGCCGGTCCGGGGGGAGAGACCCAGTACTTC.

The chain combines TRBV18 with TRBJ2-6; 7 bases fit TRBD1. Losses at the gene ends were 6 bases for V and 0 bases for J; bases not matched to a gene: 8. The CDR3 is 17 residues long. Germline V gene lookup returns CDR1 KGHSH and CDR2 LQKENI. The CDR3 here is CASSLTGALSGANVLTF. In nucleotides, the CDR3 is TGTGCCAGCTCGCTCACAGGGGCTCTCTCTGGGGCCAACGTCCTGACTTTC.

The chain is built from TRBV20-1 and TRBJ2-5; D gene ambiguous. The CDR3 has 11 amino acids. From germline, CDR1 is DFQATT and CDR2 SNEGSKA (reference sequence). Between the trimmed V and J ends, which lost 2 bases and 4 bases, there was a span of 5 bases. CDR3 sequence (DNA): TGCAGTGCTAGACAGTTAGAGACCCAGTACTTC. Translating gives CSARQLETQYF.

This chain connects TRBV5-1 to TRBJ1-1; D possibly corresponds to TRBD1 (6 bases). CDR3 length equals 15 residues. Per germline, CDR1 SGHRS and CDR2 YFSETQ. V lost 0 bases to trimming and J lost 4 bases, with 13 bases between them. CDR3 bases: TGCGCCAGCAGCTTGGCCGTTCAGGGGCCCACTGAAGCTTTCTTT. Its protein is CASSLAVQGPTEAFF.

This clone was picked up one time. The V call is TRBV18, the J call TRBJ1-1; no reliable D call. Germline CDR1 and CDR2: KGHSH and LQKENI. CDR3 length equals 12 residues. Trimming stripped 2 bases from V and 8 bases from J, with 9 bases between. The CDR3 DNA reads as TGTGCCAGCTCACCATTGGGCGACGAAGCTTTCTTT. It translates to CASSPLGDEAFF. Full variable domain (remainder filled in from reference TRBV18 and TRBJ1-1): NAGVMQNPRHLVRRRGQEARLRCSPMKGHSHVYWYRQLPEEGLKFMVYLQKENIIDESGMPKERFSAEFPKEGPSILRIQQVVRGDSAAYFCASSPLGDEAFFGQGTRLTVV.

The chain employs TRBV2 and TRBJ2-2, with TRBD1 matching over 7 bases. V lost 6 bases, J lost 1 base, and 8 bases stayed unmatched. This CDR3 is 16 amino acids long. The V gene's germline CDR1 is SNHLY and CDR2 FYNNEI. Written as DNA, the CDR3 is TGTGCCAGCAGCCAAACAGGGGCCAGGAACACCGGGGAGCTGTTTTTT. Its protein product is CASSQTGARNTGELFF.

A single count supports this clone. The V gene is TRBV30, the J gene TRBJ1-2; 8 nucleotides match TRBD1. The CDR3 is 14 amino acids. J lost 4 bases, V lost 2 bases, and 6 bases had no gene match. Germline-derived CDR1 and CDR2 are GTSNPN and SVGIG (reference sequence). The CDR3 bases are TGTGCCTGGAGTCCGGACAGGGCCGTCTATGGCTACACCTTC. Translated, it gives CAWSPDRAVYGYTF.

The rearrangement links TRBV5-8 to TRBJ2-5, with D uncertain. Trimming removed 0 bases from V and 5 bases from J, with 8 bases in between. The CDR3 loop spans 13 amino acids. The germline CDR1 and CDR2 sequences are SGHTS and YDEGEE. The CDR3 loop is CASSLVDPETQYF. CDR3 DNA: TGTGCCAGCAGCTTGGTAGATCCCGAGACCCAGTACTTC.

The chain is built from TRBV13 and TRBJ1-2, with 7 bases aligning to TRBD1. The CDR3 runs 14 residues. Germline values: CDR1 PRHDT, CDR2 FYEKMQ (reference sequence). The trim removed 4 bases at V and 7 bases at J, leaving 9 bases unmatched. The CDR3 reads CASSSNRGMGGYTF. The CDR3 DNA sequence: TGTGCCAGCAGCTCAAACAGGGGAATGGGTGGCTACACCTTC. The full variable domain, its missing parts supplied by reference TRBV13 and TRBJ1-2, is AAGVIQSPRHLIKEKRETATLKCYPIPRHDTVYWYQQGPGQDPQFLISFYEKMQSDKGSIPDRFSAQQFSDYHSELNMSSLELGDSALYFCASSSNRGMGGYTFGSGTRLTVV.

The rearrangement links TRBV19 to TRBJ2-3, with TRBD2 matching over 10 bases. This CDR3 has 14 amino acids. The V gene end was trimmed by 7 bases and the J gene end by 4 bases; junction bases not matched to a gene: 5. Germline V lookup: CDR1 LNHDA, CDR2 SQIVND (reference sequence). CDR3: CASTLAGDPDTQYF. Here the CDR3 DNA reads TGTGCCAGTACCCTAGCGGGAGATCCAGATACGCAGTATTTT.

The chain employs TRBV28 and TRBJ1-1, with a weak D call TRBD1 (6 bases). Deletions cut 5 bases from V and 8 bases from J, with 15 bases between. Looked up from germline, CDR1 is MDHEN and CDR2 is SYDVKM. CDR3 size: 13 residues. In DNA form, the CDR3 reads TGTGCCAGCAGTCTTAGAACAGGGCTCGAAGCTTTCTTT. Translated: CASSLRTGLEAFF.

The chain employs TRBV5-1 and TRBJ1-5; D remains ambiguous. The V end lost 1 base, the J end lost 2 bases, and 4 bases lay between the germline ends. CDR3 length: 13 residues. Germline lookup yields CDR1 SGHRS and CDR2 YFSETQ. This CDR3 reads CASSLSGNQPQHF. The DNA for the CDR3 is TGCGCCAGCAGCTTGTCGGGCAATCAGCCCCAGCATTTT.

The chain uses TRBV2 and TRBJ1-5, with 11 bases identical to TRBD1. Germline CDR1 reads SNHLY; CDR2 reads FYNNEI. There are 14 residues in the CDR3. Trimming at V came to 4 bases and at J to 5 bases, leaving 1 base not matched to a gene. CDR3 sequence: CASSGTGGYQPQHF. In DNA, the CDR3 is TGTGCCAGCAGTGGGACAGGGGGCTATCAGCCCCAGCATTTT.

The chain links TRBV5-1 to TRBJ2-7; 8 positions match TRBD2. The germline CDR1 and CDR2 sequences are SGHRS and YFSETQ. The CDR3 totals 13 residues. V shed 4 bases and J 6 bases; nucleotides not matched to a gene: 6. The CDR3: CASSPGTSSEQYF. As DNA, the CDR3 is TGCGCCAGCAGCCCCGGGACTAGTTCCGAGCAGTACTTC.

The chain recombines TRBV6-1 with TRBJ2-1, with 8 bases that match TRBD1. The CDR3 is 15 amino acids. Germline-derived CDR1 and CDR2 are MNHNS and SASEGT. V lost 0 bases to trimming and J lost 5 bases; unmatched junction nucleotides: 3. The CDR3 bases are TGTGCCAGCAGTGAAGCCCAGGGGGCCAACAATGAGCAGTTCTTC. Translation: CASSEAQGANNEQFF.

The CDR3 region is CASSAVWNTEAFF. CDR3 DNA sequence: TGTGCCAGTAGTGCAGTCTGGAACACTGAAGCTTTCTTT. This rearrangement joins TRBV19 to TRBJ1-1; D ambiguous. Germline CDR1 reads LNHDA; CDR2 reads SQIVND (reference sequence). The V gene lost 5 bases and the J gene lost 1 base, with 8 bases spanning the gap. CDR3 length: 13 residues.

This clone was detected only once. The chain employs TRBV28 and TRBJ2-5; tentatively, D is TRBD1 (6 bases). The closer fit of TRBJ2-7 to the DNA end suggests the J call may be wrong. Germline CDR1 is MDHEN and CDR2 is SYDVKM. CDR3 length: 13 residues. The CDR3 reads CASYRALAYEQYF. DNA for the CDR3: TGTGCCAGCTACAGGGCTCTCGCCTACGAGCAGTACTTC.

The V and J genes are TRBV5-1 and TRBJ2-7; 7 nucleotides align to TRBD2. This CDR3 comprises 14 residues. The germline V gene encodes CDR1 SGHRS and CDR2 YFSETQ. J was trimmed by 1 base and V by 4 bases; bases with no gene match: 5. CDR3 coding DNA: TGCGCCAGCAGCCGACTAGCTGGATCCTACGAGCAGTACTTC. It codes for CASSRLAGSYEQYF.

The genes are TRBV6-4 and TRBJ2-3; 14 positions agree with TRBD2. The CDR3 covers 17 residues. Germline values: CDR1 MRHNA, CDR2 SNTAGT. Unmatched junction bases numbered 9, after V lost 10 bases and J lost 0 bases. CDR3 sequence (DNA): TGTGCCATCCCCACGACTAGCGGGAGGGCTAGCACAGATACGCAGTATTTT. Encoded protein: CAIPTTSGRASTDTQYF.

This sequence joins TRBV15 and TRBJ2-7; TRBD1 matches 11 bases. CDR3 length: 16 amino acids. V lost 2 bases and J lost 4; bases outside the gene matches: 7. Germline V lookup: CDR1 LNHNV, CDR2 YYDKDF (reference sequence). CDR3 in DNA: TGTGCCACCAGCAGAAACCTCGGGACAGGGGGATACGAGCAGTACTTC. Protein product: CATSRNLGTGGYEQYF.

The rearrangement links TRBV10-1 to TRBJ2-6; D perhaps matches TRBD1 (5 bases). This CDR3 comprises 17 residues. V lost 6 bases to trimming and J lost 0 bases, with 15 bases between them. From germline, CDR1 is WNHNN and CDR2 SYGVQD (reference sequence). The DNA for the CDR3 is TGCGCCAGCAGACCAACGGACACACACTCTGGGGCCAACGTCCTGACTTTC. Translation gives CASRPTDTHSGANVLTF.

J is TRBJ2-7 and V is TRBV19; TRBD2 aligns across 9 bases. V trimming: 4 bases; J trimming: 2 bases; junction bases outside the gene matches: 0. Germline V gives CDR1 LNHDA, CDR2 SQIVND (reference sequence). The CDR3 is 13 residues long. This chain's CDR3 is CASSRTSAYEQYF. DNA for the CDR3: TGTGCCAGTAGTAGGACTAGCGCCTACGAGCAGTACTTC.

The chain links TRBV27 to TRBJ1-1; D ambiguous. V dropped 3 bases and J dropped 0 bases, with 5 bases sitting between them. Germline assignment: CDR1 MNHEY and CDR2 SMNVEV (reference sequence). The CDR3 contains 13 residues. The CDR3 DNA sequence: TGTGCCAGCAGTTTTCAGATGAACACTGAAGCTTTCTTT. As protein: CASSFQMNTEAFF.

This clone has only a few counts. The V and J genes are TRBV2 and TRBJ1-5, with D possibly matching TRBD1 (6 bases). V gave up 8 bases and J gave up 6 bases, with 11 bases separating them. This CDR3 has 12 amino acids. In germline, CDR1 is SNHLY, CDR2 FYNNEI. CDR3 nucleotides: TGTGCCAGCCAGGGAGGGGGTCAGCCCCAGCATTTT. This translates into CASQGGGQPQHF.

The chain employs TRBV6-1 and TRBJ2-2; a possible D gene is TRBD2 (5 bases). The CDR3 sequence is 12 residues long. V gave up 4 bases and J gave up 6 bases, with 6 bases separating them. Germline values: CDR1 MNHNS, CDR2 SASEGT. CDR3 loop: CASSARAGELFF. CDR3 DNA sequence: TGTGCCAGCAGTGCGAGGGCCGGGGAGCTGTTTTTT.